This T cell receptor beta chain originates from a study of blood T cell repertoires in COVID-19. The wider study: Acute and convalescent COVID-19 specimens originated in the United States, Italy and Spain. From T cells, B-cell-depleted T cells, or PBMCs came the material, which was cDNA or gDNA.

TCRdb's table, derived via immunoSEQ multiplex PCR, lists solely in-frame clones and lacks some. The table records approximately 86,000 clones, roughly nine tenths of them present only once. The CDR3 consists of 13 residues. Trimming removed 2 bases from V and 5 bases from J, with 6 bases in between. CDR1 is MNHEY and CDR2 is SVGAGI in the germline V gene. This TCR was sampled from a man aged 45-65 years with acute or convalescent COVID-19. V and J are TRBV6-5 and TRBJ2-2; D is uncertain. Sequencing was performed on peripheral blood. CDR3 amino acids: CASSYRVTGELFF. CDR3 nucleotides: TGTGCCAGCAGTTACCGCGTTACCGGGGAGCTGTTTTTT.